These 19 T cell receptor beta chains were all obtained from the same sample, sequenced in a study of CD8+CD57+ T cells in acquired aplastic anemia. Whoever was chosen for sequencing had shown CD8+CD57+ cell expansion by flow cytometry. Genomic DNA, the template, was used for profiling of the TCR beta VDJ and CDR3. Each CDR3 protein is one row after TCRdb ran MiXCR on the reads. The table has roughly 240,000 distinct CDR3 sequences, around 43% seen once. Sequencing was carried out using sorted CD4+, CD8+, or CD8+CD57+ T cells (not recorded which) from PBMCs. These receptors were obtained from a human donor with aplastic anemia.

The chain has TRBV24-1 and TRBJ2-2; D call uncertain. Trimming shortened V by 5 bases and J by 2 bases, and 8 bases separated the two germline ends. From germline, CDR1 is KGHDR and CDR2 SFDVKD. The CDR3 has 14 residues. The CDR3 reads CATSVVSNTGELFF. The CDR3 nucleotides read TGTGCCACCAGTGTTGTCAGCAACACCGGGGAGCTGTTTTTT.

This clonotype appeared a single time. An end of the junction differs from the germline gene, which may be a read error. The chain has TRBV7-2 and TRBJ1-2; TRBD1 matches at 9 bases. CDR3 length equals 14 residues. CDR1 and CDR2 (germline): SGHTA, FQGNSA. CDR3 nucleotide sequence: TGTGCCAGCAGCCCGGACAGGGGCCCGTATGGCTACGCCTTC. Protein product: CASSPDRGPYGYAF.

This clonotype was recorded many times. The rearrangement links TRBV7-9 to TRBJ1-1, with 7 bases that match TRBD1. Germline values: CDR1 SEHNR, CDR2 FQNEAQ (reference sequence). Trimming cost V 11 bases and J 1 base; bases outside gene matches: 4. The CDR3 is 12 residues long. The CDR3: CAGGTENTEAFF. For the CDR3, the DNA is TGTGCCGGGGGGACAGAGAACACTGAAGCTTTCTTT. Using reference TRBV7-9 and TRBJ1-1 for the parts outside the CDR3, the full variable domain is DTGVSQNPRHKITKRGQNVTFRCDPISEHNRLYWYRQTLGQGPEFLTYFQNEAQLEKSRLLSDRFSAERPKGSFSTLEIQRTEQGDSAMYLCAGGTENTEAFFGQGTRLTVV.

Concerning this clonotype itself: This may arise from a read error, as a much more abundant clone is one base away. The chain carries TRBV4-3 and TRBJ1-1; D call uncertain. V lost 1 base and J 6 bases, leaving 12 bases between the germline ends. This CDR3 is 14 amino acids long. Germline CDR1 reads LGHNA; CDR2 reads YSLEER. The CDR3 protein is CASSQGAIPAEAFF. DNA of the CDR3: TGCGCCAGCAGCCAAGGTGCCATTCCGGCTGAAGCTTTCTTT.

The chain has TRBV5-6 and TRBJ2-7, with D possibly matching TRBD2 (6 bases). The J call may be faulty, since TRBJ2-5 better matches the DNA end. The CDR3 totals 13 residues. Germline V gene data show CDR1 as SGHDT and CDR2 as YYEEEE. The CDR3 is CASSLGEVETQYF. The CDR3 DNA follows: TGTGCCAGCAGCTTGGGGGAGGTAGAGACCCAGTACTTC.

The J gene is TRBJ2-5, the V gene TRBV5-5; tentatively, D is TRBD2 (6 bases). CDR3 length equals 17 residues. The V end was cut by 1 base, the J end by 1 base, with 17 bases between. Looked up from germline, CDR1 is SGHKS and CDR2 is YYEKEE (reference sequence). CDR3 amino acids: CASSLYTPEGFQETQYF. The DNA for the CDR3 is TGTGCCAGCAGCTTGTACACCCCGGAGGGATTCCAAGAGACCCAGTACTTC.

This clonotype was recorded at least ten times. The genes are TRBV9 and TRBJ2-1, with TRBD1 matching over 9 bases. The CDR3 runs to 16 residues. In germline, CDR1 is SGDLS, CDR2 YYNGEE. V lost 3 bases, J lost 1 base, and 5 bases stayed unmatched. In DNA form, the CDR3 reads TGTGCCAGCAGCGGTGGACAGGGGTATTCCTACAATGAGCAGTTCTTC. The encoded protein is CASSGGQGYSYNEQFF.

This clonotype was counted ten times or more. A junction end diverges from the germline sequence, so it may reflect a read error. The chain is built from TRBV7-9 and TRBJ2-7, with TRBD2 as a possible D gene (6 bases). Germline loops: CDR1 SEHNR, CDR2 FQNEAQ (reference sequence). The CDR3 has 13 amino acids. CDR3 coding DNA: TGTGCCAGCAGCTTAGCGGTCCCAGGACCGGGGGACTTC. Protein sequence: CASSLAVPGPGDF.

This chain links TRBV25-1 with TRBJ2-1, with 9 bases that match TRBD1. J lost 3 bases, V lost 5 bases, and 5 bases had no gene match. Per the germline V gene, CDR1 is MGHDK and CDR2 is SYGVNS. This CDR3 region has 15 residues. CDR3 loop: CASSFGTGLYNEQFF. DNA of the CDR3: TGTGCCAGCAGTTTTGGGACAGGGCTCTACAATGAGCAGTTCTTC.

The chain has TRBV24-1 and TRBJ2-3, with TRBD2 identical over 9 bases. Germline CDR1 KGHDR, CDR2 SFDVKD. The CDR3 consists of 15 residues. The V and J ends lost 4 bases and 4 bases, in that order; junction bases with no gene match: 5. The CDR3 DNA follows: TGTGCCACCAGTGAGGCGGGGGGGCCCGCAGATACGCAGTATTTT. Encoded protein: CATSEAGGPADTQYF.

V and J are TRBV15 and TRBJ2-7; D gene ambiguous. Germline CDR1 is LNHNV and CDR2 is YYDKDF (reference sequence). The CDR3 runs to 13 residues. V gave up 8 bases and J gave up 5 bases, with 16 bases separating them. CDR3 nucleotide sequence: TGTGCCACCGCATCCAGTCACGGCCACGAGCAGTACTTC. Translated: CATASSHGHEQYF.

The chain joins TRBV6-2 or TRBV6-3 to TRBJ1-1; D gene ambiguous. V lost 6 bases, J lost 7 bases, and 18 bases lay in between. The CDR3 has 14 residues. The germline V gene encodes CDR1 MNHEY and CDR2 SVGEGT. As DNA, the CDR3 is TGTGCCAGCAGAAAATCATCTCGACGGGATGAAGCTTTCTTT. Protein: CASRKSSRRDEAFF.

The chain joins TRBV6-1 to TRBJ1-4; D gene uncertain. The ends were cut back, 5 bases at V and 6 bases at J, with 10 bases in the middle. Germline CDR1 is MNHNS and CDR2 is SASEGT. The CDR3 has 13 amino acids. DNA of the CDR3: TGTGCCAGCAGTCGGACGGAGCATGAAAAACTGTTTTTT. Amino acid sequence: CASSRTEHEKLFF.

The V gene is TRBV12-3 or TRBV12-4, the J gene TRBJ2-3; perhaps TRBD1 as D (5 bases). V lost 5 bases and J 4 bases, leaving 10 bases between the germline ends. There are 13 residues in the CDR3. Written as DNA, the CDR3 is TGTGCCAGCAGTGCTGGGGCTCCAGATACGCAGTATTTT. It codes for CASSAGAPDTQYF.

This clonotype showed up many times. In DNA form, the CDR3 reads TGTGCCAGCACCTACGCTCGGGTTTTGGAAAACACCATATATTTT. It specifies CASTYARVLENTIYF. The chain recombines TRBV6-6 with TRBJ1-3, with D unclear. Between the trimmed V and J ends, which lost 7 bases and 6 bases, there was a span of 19 bases. Looked up from germline, CDR1 is MNHNY and CDR2 is SVGAGI (reference sequence). The CDR3 extends over 15 amino acids.

Many counts were recorded for this clonotype. The gene calls are TRBV7-3 and TRBJ2-1; TRBD2 matches at 9 bases. Germline V CDR1 and CDR2: SGHTA, FQGTGA. CDR3 size: 16 residues. After removal of 1 base from V and 9 bases from J, the junction contained 10 bases not matched to a gene. The DNA for the CDR3 is TGTGCCAGCAGCTTAAAGGCTAGCGGGGAATACGGTGAGCAGTTCTTC. It translates to CASSLKASGEYGEQFF. Full variable domain (outside the CDR3, taken from reference TRBV7-3 and TRBJ2-1): GAGVSQTPSNKVTEKGKYVELRCDPISGHTALYWYRQSLGQGPEFLIYFQGTGAADDSGLPNDRFFAVRPEGSVSTLKIQRTERGDSAVYLCASSLKASGEYGEQFFGPGTRLTVL.

There are many counts of this clonotype. The chain links TRBV19 to TRBJ1-1; no firm D call. The CDR3 runs 14 residues. Between the trimmed V and J ends, which lost 3 bases and 1 base, there was a span of 9 bases. Looked up from germline, CDR1 is LNHDA and CDR2 is SQIVND (reference sequence). CDR3 sequence (DNA): TGTGCCAGTAGTATGAGTCGGGGGAACACTGAAGCTTTCTTT. Translation: CASSMSRGNTEAFF.

This clonotype occurred many times. The V and J genes are TRBV6-1 and TRBJ1-5; D ambiguous. The V gene's germline CDR1 is MNHNS and CDR2 SASEGT. The CDR3 is 14 amino acids. The V gene lost 3 bases and the J gene lost 3 bases, with 9 bases spanning the gap. The CDR3 here is CASSDSLNNQPQHF. CDR3 DNA sequence: TGTGCCAGCAGTGACAGCTTGAACAATCAGCCCCAGCATTTT.

CDR3 loop: CATSDLNRGYEQYF. The CDR3 coding sequence is TGTGCCACCAGTGACCTCAACAGGGGCTACGAGCAGTACTTC. The gene calls are TRBV24-1 and TRBJ2-7; 7 positions agree with TRBD1. With V trimmed by 4 bases and J by 3 bases, 5 bases remained unmatched. The CDR3 has 14 residues. CDR1 is KGHDR and CDR2 is SFDVKD in the germline V gene.